These T cell receptor beta chains were read from a single sample in a study of persistence of HIV-infected CD4 T cells. Sequenced by immunoSEQ multiplex PCR; TCRdb stores in-frame clones only, minus some. The profile shows around 35,000 clones, roughly 87% of them singletons. For these TCRs, the target antigens are not known. Source: CD4+ T cells sorted from PBMCs after approximately 20-hour stimulation, taken from a patient who received antiretroviral therapy. The receptors derive from an adult man with HIV who was CMV-seropositive. Both conserved end residues are part of each CDR3. The D gene is left open where the match is weak.

TRBD2	TRBJ2-5	TRBV4-2	17	CASSQVSGAGGSETQYF
NA	TRBJ1-1	TRBV3-1/TRBV3-2	16	CASSQGRTAKNTEAFF
NA	TRBJ1-2	TRBV7-6	14	CASSLGSEFYGYTF
TRBD2	TRBJ2-1	TRBV9	14	CASSGLAGDDEQFF
NA	TRBJ1-2	TRBV30	12	CAWSTGARGYTF
NA	TRBJ2-1	TRBV14	13	CASSQDRRDEQFF
TRBD1	TRBJ2-5	TRBV6-2/TRBV6-3	14	CASSTTGVRKTQYF
NA	TRBJ1-4	TRBV4-1	15	CASSQDVMPREKLFF
NA	TRBJ1-5	TRBV2	15	CASSAQGVLHQPQHF
NA	TRBJ2-7	TRBV30	11	CASLTGQIQYF
TRBD1	TRBJ2-2	TRBV7-9	17	CASSPRSGQANTGELFF
TRBD1	TRBJ1-1	TRBV2	13	CASSDGQGVKAFF
NA	TRBJ1-4	TRBV2	16	CASSGPDFATNEKLFF
NA	TRBJ1-6	TRBV15	14	CATSREQMESPLHF
NA	TRBJ1-4	TRBV3-1/TRBV3-2	11	CASSQEEKLFF
NA	TRBJ2-1	TRBV6-4	14	CASSSQLGSSEQFF
NA	TRBJ2-7	TRBV5-1	15	CASSLAQDFSYEQYF
NA	TRBJ2-7	TRBV4-2	15	CASSQEAQGSYEQYF
NA	TRBJ2-1	TRBV10-3	14	CAIRRGASYNEQFF
NA	TRBJ2-6	TRBV4-1	17	CASHDGTRAGGANVLTF
NA	TRBJ2-7	TRBV5-1	13	CASSREGDYEQYF
TRBD1	TRBJ2-2	TRBV6-1	16	CASSGQGLIDTGELFF
NA	TRBJ2-2	TRBV18	15	CASSPVTGNTGELFF
NA	TRBJ1-1	TRBV7-2	13	CASSYREATEAFF
NA	TRBJ2-1	TRBV5-1	14	CASESGSSYNEQFF
NA	TRBJ1-4	TRBV5-1	16	CASSKPGEATNEKLFF
NA	TRBJ1-1	TRBV28	14	CASSSQGPGTEAFF
TRBD2	TRBJ2-7	TRBV7-2	16	CASSLRSGLDSYEQYF
TRBD2	TRBJ2-1	TRBV19	14	CASSIATSRNEQFF
NA	TRBJ1-4	TRBV3-1/TRBV3-2	17	CASSPSVMDPIPEKLFF
TRBD1	TRBJ2-7	TRBV2	13	CASSSDREREQYF
TRBD2	TRBJ2-5	TRBV4-2	17	CASSQVGTSGFQETQYF
TRBD1	TRBJ2-5	TRBV9	14	CASSNRDRGETQYF
NA	TRBJ1-4	TRBV19	17	CASTNSRASATNEKLFF
NA	TRBJ2-2	TRBV9	14	CASSVVGDTGELFF